This entry describes one TCR beta chain. Its antigen is unknown. The sample is drawn from a study of cytomegalovirus exposure and HLA in healthy donors. Overall study findings and caveats: Cytomegalovirus status was reportedly diagnosed by the classifier with high specificity and sensitivity. Presence/absence analyses assumed roughly uniform sequencing depth across donors. The study listed 150 to 200 cytomegalovirus-associated TCR beta chains.

After removal of 5 bases from V and 3 bases from J, the junction contained 16 bases not matched to a gene. The CDR3 is made up of 17 amino acids. Germline lookup yields CDR1 SGHAT and CDR2 FQNNGV. Researchers ran the PCR with 60 Vbeta and 13 Jbeta primers. The table came from immunoSEQ multiplex PCR; TCRdb's copy has only in-frame clones and leaves some out. The sample contains some 200,000 clones, roughly four fifths of which appear only once. The receptor comes from a young woman in good health and CMV-seronegative. Sample: PBMCs. The gene calls are TRBV11-2 and TRBJ2-7; 7 bases line up with TRBD2. CDR3 amino acids: CASSPRGGSGILYEQYF. CDR3 coding DNA: TGTGCCAGCAGCCCGCGGGGAGGGAGCGGGATACTCTACGAGCAGTACTTC.